This TCR beta chain was sequenced in a study of blood T cell repertoires in COVID-19. Whole-study context: Material from acute and convalescent COVID-19 was sourced from the United States, Italy and Spain. The cDNA or gDNA used as material had been derived from T cells, B-cell-depleted T cells, or PBMCs.

Sequencing was performed with immunoSEQ multiplex PCR; in TCRdb, only in-frame clones are kept and a portion is missing. The table shows 20,000 to 25,000 clones, with about 78% occurring only once. Only one count was recorded for this clone. The CDR3 has 15 amino acids. The trim removed 3 bases at V and 6 bases at J, leaving 6 bases unmatched. Germline V gene sequence: CDR1 SGHRS, CDR2 YFSETQ. V is TRBV5-1 and J is TRBJ2-2; 9 bases match TRBD2. The TCR sequence derives from a man between 60 and 75 years old with active COVID-19. The sequenced sample consisted of peripheral blood. CDR3 sequence (DNA): TGCGCCAGCAGCTCAATGGGACTAGCAGCCGGGGAGCTGTTTTTT. Translation gives CASSSMGLAAGELFF.